This TCR beta chain was found in a study of Tregs in tolerant kidney transplant recipients. Unstimulated Tregs (CD4+CD25+CD127-) and CD4+CD25- non-Tregs were sorted from PBMCs. Whole-study findings and limits: Biological reproducibility was not directly addressed in this study. The most relevant donor-specific Treg TCRbeta repertoire apparently came from expansion with activated donor B cells.

Repertoires were generated with immunoSEQ multiplex PCR, while TCRdb's copy carries only in-frame clones and drops some. Here the sample spans about 73,000 clones, 98% being singletons. The V gene's germline CDR1 is MNHEY and CDR2 SMNVEV (reference sequence). CDR3 length: 12 residues. The germline V and J ends were trimmed by 6 bases and 2 bases, with 8 bases remaining between them. Comments on this clone: The target antigen is unknown.

The sample in question was CD4+ T cells from blood, obtained before the transplant. The chain links TRBV27 to TRBJ2-7, with D uncertain. The TCR comes from a human donor who received a combined kidney and bone marrow transplant. The CDR3 here is CASRSTTYEQYF. The CDR3, as DNA: TGTGCCAGCAGGAGTACTACCTACGAGCAGTACTTC.